This TCR beta chain was profiled in a study of OX40 agonist ivuxolimab in advanced cancers. The cohort excluded patients with autoimmune disease history or systemic immunosuppression. Study-level points and caveats: Compared with CD4+, CD8+ T cells on average had more expanded clones.

The table came from immunoSEQ multiplex PCR; TCRdb's copy has only in-frame clones and leaves some out. In the table there are about 6,700 clones, approximately 94% of which are singletons. Notes on this clone: The antigen is not known.

Germline V lookup: CDR1 LNHDA, CDR2 SQIVND (reference sequence). Germline trimming cut 2 bases from V and 7 bases from J; bases unmatched to any gene: 4. This CDR3 contains 14 residues. The sequence was collected from an adult with an advanced solid tumor such as melanoma, head and neck, liver or kidney cancer. This material consisted of CD4+ or CD8+ T cells sorted from blood, taken in a trial of the OX40 agonist ivuxolimab. The V call is TRBV19, the J call TRBJ2-2; 7 nucleotides align to TRBD1. The CDR3 DNA reads TGTGCCAGTAGTATAACAGGGGTGGACGGGGAGCTGTTTTTT. Amino acids: CASSITGVDGELFF.